This TCR beta chain was recovered during a study of shared clonotypes between healthy human individuals (dated by TCRdb to 2020 to 2022). The study in broad terms: The cohort included a few men and a couple of women between 18 and 49 years of age. For each donor, CD4 naive and CD4 memory were each given three plates, CD8 naive was given two plates, and CD8 memory was given one plate. Between about 0.94 and 8.9 billion PBMCs per donor were obtained by leukapheresis. Libraries were prepared and TCR repertoires were sequenced by different laboratories using diverse techniques, in order to increase sequencing depth and limit assay-specific biases. To estimate repertoire size and how much clonotype sharing occurs between individuals, the study deeply sequenced the blood TCR repertoires of 5 or 6 healthy adults. The paper as a whole reports these results and caveats: Incomplete sequencing was indicated by rarefaction of sorted-subset datasets, despite the large sequencing depth. Higher generation probabilities were observed for clonotypes shared by all four sorted-subset donors than for non-shared clonotypes. Naive subsets generally had larger estimated clonotype richness than memory subsets. Pairwise subsampling indicated that sequencing depth was expected to affect the degree of clonotype sharing among donors. Only blood was sampled, and tissue TCR repertoires likely differ from those in blood. Because the study included only a small number of donors, the genetic and exposure-history diversity represented was limited. Roughly 5% of naive CD4, 3.5% of naive CD8, around 2.3% of memory CD4, and approximately 0.4% of memory CD8 clonotypes were shared across several donors.

Using the deep immunoSEQ assay, TCR CDR3 regions were amplified from genomic DNA by multiplex PCR. For each cell subset, the extracted genomic DNA was distributed evenly across all wells of several immunoSEQ 96-well plates, and each plate served as one replicate. For sorted subsets, each replicate PCR was loaded with roughly 0.2 ug genomic DNA, equivalent to about 30,000 T cell genomes. Purified libraries were quantified with a Qubit 3.0 fluorometer, sized on a Bioanalyzer 2100, and re-quantified with the KAPA Library Quantification kit. Every immunoSEQ 96-well plate was sequenced on a dedicated single-read 150-cycle Illumina NextSeq 550 flow cell. The source study handled its data this way. Because the immunoSEQ output included only junctional sequences and no quality scores, the filtering could not be the same as the filtering used for full-length reads. To assign V/J genes and CDR3, sequences were annotated using PyIR, a Python wrapper for IgBLAST v1.9, with IMGT germline references. Reads were removed for weak V/J assignments (E-value above 1e-6), missing CDR3, stop codons, out-of-frame junctions, or ambiguous translated residues. A V3J clonotype was defined by an identical inferred V gene, J gene, and CDR3 amino acid sequence. The percentage overlap between two repertoires was calculated by dividing the number of shared unique clonotypes by the size of the smaller repertoire. Three approaches were used to assess repertoire richness: RTK rarefaction, the Chao1 estimator, and Recon v2.1 estimates of unobserved clonotypes. Generation probabilities for all TCRbeta clonotypes obtained by the gDNA method from a handful of donors were computed using OLGA. TCRdb took this table from immuneACCESS and kept in-frame rearrangements with V and J called. Such tables lack part of the clones; where checked against another copy, unresolved V genes explain under half of the gap, and the rest is unexplained. V and J calls and clone size are copied from that table; D and trimming were computed from the DNA. Recorded for this sample are roughly 1,500,000 clones; about 98.5% of them occurred a single time. The ten largest clones take up about 0.4% of the sample.

The donors were healthy, HIV-negative adults with no recently reported acute infections or vaccinations. Every donor was a Caucasian adult living in Nashville, Tennessee, USA. CD4+ T cells were enriched by magnetic negative selection, after which naive cells were positively selected on CD45RA and the negative fraction was taken as the memory subset. After blood collection by leukapheresis, PBMCs were isolated using Ficoll-Histopaque density gradient centrifugation and then cryopreserved in the vapor phase of liquid nitrogen. Analytical flow cytometry was used to check the purity and quantity of each magnetically sorted T cell population. Each sorted fraction had its genomic DNA isolated and then quantified by UV absorbance on a Nanodrop 2000c. Comment on this clone: No cognate antigen has been identified for it. Per-base qualities were not stored, and no clone one base away is much larger.

In the germline V gene, CDR1 corresponds to SQVTM and CDR2 to ANQGSEA. Including cysteine and phenylalanine, the CDR3 has 12 amino acids. Only the CDR3 portion is preserved as DNA: 36 bases, with reading frame beginning at the first base. Relative to germline, V is 5 bases shorter and J is 2 bases shorter, with 10 bases between their ends. The material sequenced was naive CD4+ T cells sorted from blood. In the paper's terms, the cell subset or site label means: CD45RA+ positively selected. The clonotype originates from a man aged 25 to 45 in good health. Here the chain combines TRBV29-1 and TRBJ2-7; the D gene cannot be named for sure. The nucleotide sequence reads TGCAGCGTTTGTACAGCAACCTACGAGCAGTACTTC. Its protein reads: CSVCTATYEQYF.